This passage covers 9 T cell receptor beta chains from one sample sequenced in a study of identical twins. TCRdb independently ran MiXCR on the 5' RACE reads; one entry per CDR3 protein. The profile shows around 240,000 distinct CDR3 sequences, around 7% of them singletons. These data also featured in a second study, about yellow fever vaccine responses in identical twins.

What was sequenced was memory (CD45RO+) T cells sorted from blood. The receptors derive from a woman aged 18-30 years in good health.

This sequence joins TRBV12-3 or TRBV12-4 and TRBJ2-7; 7 positions agree with TRBD1. The trim removed 4 bases at V and 0 bases at J, leaving 3 bases unmatched. This CDR3 contains 14 residues. In DNA form, the CDR3 reads TGTGCCAGCAGTTGGGACAGATCCTCCTACGAGCAGTACTTC. Protein: CASSWDRSSYEQYF.

The sample holds a few counts of this clonotype. This sequence joins TRBV7-2 and TRBJ2-1, with no clear D. Trimming removed 5 bases from V and 15 bases from J, with 20 bases in between. CDR3 length: 13 amino acids. Germline V lookup: CDR1 SGHTA, CDR2 FQGNSA. CDR3 nucleotide sequence: TGTGCCAGCAGCCACGTATATAATACTCTTGCGTTCTTC. Its translation is CASSHVYNTLAFF.

In its sample, this clonotype was seen many times. The rearrangement links TRBV7-2 to TRBJ1-5, with a possible D match to TRBD1 (6 bases). The CDR3 extends over 15 amino acids. Germline V gene data show CDR1 as SGHTA and CDR2 as FQGNSA. Trimming shortened V by 4 bases and J by 0 bases, and 10 bases separated the two germline ends. Here the CDR3 reads CASSYRVYSNQPQHF. The DNA for the CDR3 is TGTGCCAGCAGCTACAGGGTGTATAGCAATCAGCCCCAGCATTTT. Together with reference TRBV7-2 and TRBJ1-5, the CDR3 gives the full variable domain: GAGVSQSPSNKVTEKGKDVELRCDPISGHTALYWYRQSLGQGLEFLIYFQGNSAPDKSGLPSDRFSAERTGGSVSTLTIQRTQQEDSAVYLCASSYRVYSNQPQHFGDGTRLSIL.

The chain is built from TRBV5-1 and TRBJ2-3; no clear D. Trimming shortened V by 1 base and J by 1 base, and 10 bases separated the two germline ends. The V gene's germline CDR1 is SGHRS and CDR2 YFSETQ. The CDR3 spans 15 residues. The CDR3 here is CASSLFSQGTDTQYF. In nucleotides, the CDR3 is TGCGCCAGCAGCTTGTTTTCGCAAGGCACAGATACGCAGTATTTT.

Ten or more counts support this clonotype. The chain carries TRBV3-1 and TRBJ2-1, with unresolved D. Germline V gene lookup returns CDR1 LGHDT and CDR2 YNNKEL (reference sequence). The CDR3 runs 8 residues. V gave up 3 bases and J gave up 14 bases, with 2 bases separating them. CDR3 in amino acids: CASSQEFF. CDR3 sequence (DNA): TGTGCCAGCAGCCAGGAGTTCTTC.

This clonotype appeared many times. The chain links TRBV20-1 to TRBJ1-4, with unresolved D. Germline V CDR1 and CDR2: DFQATT, SNEGSKA (reference sequence). V dropped 0 bases and J dropped 5 bases, with 7 bases sitting between them. This CDR3 has 13 amino acids. The DNA for the CDR3 is TGCAGTGCTAGAGATCCCCTGAATGAAAAACTGTTTTTT. Translated: CSARDPLNEKLFF.

The rearrangement uses TRBV5-1 and TRBJ2-1; 14 bases map to TRBD2. The V gene's germline CDR1 is SGHRS and CDR2 YFSETQ. J gave up 8 bases and V 1 base, and 5 bases lay outside the gene matches. The CDR3 consists of 16 residues. The CDR3 DNA sequence: TGCGCCAGCAGCTTGAGGGGACTAGCGGGAGAGGATGAGCAGTTCTTC. It is translated as CASSLRGLAGEDEQFF.

The chain has TRBV12-5 and TRBJ1-4; 7 bases fit TRBD1. Germline CDR1 is LGHNT and CDR2 is FRNRAP. With 1 base clipped from V and 4 bases from J, the junction kept 12 bases outside the gene matches. The CDR3 is 18 residues long. CDR3 amino acids: CASGLGILRGLINEKLFF. The CDR3 DNA is TGTGCTAGTGGTTTGGGAATTTTGAGGGGGCTGATTAATGAAAAACTGTTTTTT.

The rearrangement joins TRBV5-6 to TRBJ1-3; D possibly corresponds to TRBD1 (5 bases). The V gene lost 4 bases and the J gene lost 4 bases, with 12 bases spanning the gap. The CDR3 sequence is 14 residues long. The germline V gene has CDR1 SGHDT and CDR2 YYEEEE. CDR3 protein: CASSKGLGGNTIYF. The CDR3 DNA reads as TGTGCCAGCAGCAAGGGACTTGGAGGAAACACCATATATTTT.